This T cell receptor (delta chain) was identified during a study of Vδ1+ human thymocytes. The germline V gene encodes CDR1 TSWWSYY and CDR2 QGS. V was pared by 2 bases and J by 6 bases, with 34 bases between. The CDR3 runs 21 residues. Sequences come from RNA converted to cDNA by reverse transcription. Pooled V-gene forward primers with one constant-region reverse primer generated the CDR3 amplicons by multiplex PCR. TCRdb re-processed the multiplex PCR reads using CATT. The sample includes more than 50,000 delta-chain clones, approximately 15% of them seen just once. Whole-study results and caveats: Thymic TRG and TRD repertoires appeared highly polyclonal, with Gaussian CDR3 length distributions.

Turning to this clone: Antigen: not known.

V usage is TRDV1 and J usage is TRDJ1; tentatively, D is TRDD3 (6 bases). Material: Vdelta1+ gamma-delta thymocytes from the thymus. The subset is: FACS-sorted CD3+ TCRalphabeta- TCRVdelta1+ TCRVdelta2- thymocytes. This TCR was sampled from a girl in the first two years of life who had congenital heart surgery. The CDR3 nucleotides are TGTGCTCTTGGGGAATCTTCAATAGGCGTTGGGGGCCGGACCTATCTCTATAAACTCATCTTT. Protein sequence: CALGESSIGVGGRTYLYKLIF.